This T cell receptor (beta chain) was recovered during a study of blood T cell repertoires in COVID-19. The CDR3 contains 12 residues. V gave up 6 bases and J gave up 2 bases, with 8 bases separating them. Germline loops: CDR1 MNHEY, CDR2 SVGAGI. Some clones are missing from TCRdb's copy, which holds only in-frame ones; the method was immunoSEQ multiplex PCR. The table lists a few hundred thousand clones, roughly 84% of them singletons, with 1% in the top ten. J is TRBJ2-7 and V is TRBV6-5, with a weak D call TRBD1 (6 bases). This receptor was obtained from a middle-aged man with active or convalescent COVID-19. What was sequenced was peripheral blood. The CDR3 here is CASRDSAYEQYF. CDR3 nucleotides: TGTGCCAGCAGGGACAGCGCCTACGAGCAGTACTTC.